The 14 T cell receptor beta chains below all came from one sample that was sequenced in a study of blood T cell repertoires in COVID-19. The table came from immunoSEQ multiplex PCR; TCRdb's copy has only in-frame clones and leaves some out. The table shows approximately 190,000 clones, with nearly 90% occurring only once. Source material: peripheral blood. The receptors derive from a man aged 60 to 75 with active or convalescent COVID-19.

The CDR3 protein is CASSFGRGEQYF. In DNA form, the CDR3 reads TGCGCCAGCAGCTTCGGCAGGGGCGAGCAGTACTTC. The V call is TRBV5-1, the J call TRBJ2-7; D may be TRBD1 (6 bases). V was cut by 2 bases and J by 6 bases, with 9 bases left in between. CDR3 length: 12 amino acids. CDR1 is SGHRS and CDR2 is YFSETQ in the germline V gene.

The chain joins TRBV4-2 to TRBJ1-2; D is unclear. V lost 0 bases and J lost 4, with 9 bases in between. The CDR3 is 14 residues long. From germline, CDR1 is LGHNA and CDR2 YNFKEQ. CDR3 amino acids: CASSQDWGGYGYTF. CDR3 bases: TGTGCCAGCAGCCAAGATTGGGGAGGCTATGGCTACACCTTC.

This clone was detected once. This chain joins TRBV11-2 and TRBJ1-6; TRBD1 agrees at 10 bases. Unmatched junction bases numbered 10, after V lost 5 bases and J lost 9 bases. The CDR3 covers 16 residues. From germline, CDR1 is SGHAT and CDR2 FQNNGV. The CDR3 spells CASSPTGGTGVSPLHF. CDR3 nucleotide sequence: TGTGCCAGCAGCCCGACTGGCGGGACAGGGGTTTCACCCCTCCACTTT. The full variable domain, in which reference TRBV11-2 and TRBJ1-6 provide the parts outside the CDR3, is EAGVAQSPRYKIIEKRQSVAFWCNPISGHATLYWYQQILGQGPKLLIQFQNNGVVDDSQLPKDRFSAERLKGVDSTLKIQPAKLEDSAVYLCASSPTGGTGVSPLHFGNGTRLTVT.

This chain joins TRBV27 and TRBJ2-1; no firm D call. Germline V gives CDR1 MNHEY, CDR2 SMNVEV (reference sequence). V was cut by 3 bases and J by 6 bases, with 12 bases left in between. The CDR3 loop spans 14 amino acids. The CDR3 DNA follows: TGTGCCAGCAGTTTTGGAGCCTATCGCAATGAGCAGTTCTTC. It yields the protein CASSFGAYRNEQFF.

The chain couples TRBV5-1 to TRBJ1-1, with 11 bases matching TRBD1. Germline CDR1 SGHRS, CDR2 YFSETQ. CDR3 length equals 14 residues. Germline trimming cut 5 bases from V and 0 bases from J; bases unmatched to any gene: 0. CDR3 bases: TGCGCCAGCAGGGGACAGGGGGTGAACACTGAAGCTTTCTTT. It encodes CASRGQGVNTEAFF.

Details on this clone: A read error is likely, as this CDR3 ends without the conserved phenylalanine or tryptophan. It is unclear where the CDR3 begins or ends on the DNA, so no DNA is shown, and the CDR3 is as TCRdb lists it. The chain links TRBV21-1 to TRBJ1-1; TRBD1 is the table's D call and was not checked against the DNA. TRBV21-1 is a pseudogene locus. The CDR3 comprises 9 residues, both ends counted. CDR3 in amino acids: CASSKAGGA.

The rearrangement uses TRBV19 and TRBJ1-5, with a possible D match to TRBD1 (5 bases). Per germline, CDR1 LNHDA and CDR2 SQIVND (reference sequence). Trimming left V 5 bases short and J 0 bases short, with 14 bases between. CDR3 length equals 16 residues. CDR3 region: CASSVWQGSSNQPQHF. The DNA of the CDR3 is TGTGCCAGTAGTGTGTGGCAGGGTAGTAGCAATCAGCCCCAGCATTTT. Full variable domain (rest looked up from reference TRBV19 and TRBJ1-5): DGGITQSPKYLFRKEGQNVTLSCEQNLNHDAMYWYRQDPGQGLRLIYYSQIVNDFQKGDIAEGYSVSREKKESFPLTVTSAQKNPTAFYLCASSVWQGSSNQPQHFGDGTRLSIL.

The V call is TRBV27, the J call TRBJ2-2; 7 bases line up with TRBD2. Germline V gives CDR1 MNHEY, CDR2 SMNVEV (reference sequence). There are 14 residues in the CDR3. Trimming cost V 2 bases and J 4 bases; bases outside gene matches: 1. The CDR3: CASSLREGTGELFF. The CDR3 DNA reads as TGTGCCAGCAGTTTAAGGGAGGGCACCGGGGAGCTGTTTTTT.

This clone was recorded once. V and J are TRBV11-2 and TRBJ2-3; D perhaps matches TRBD1 (5 bases). The CDR3 length is 15 residues. Germline V gives CDR1 SGHAT, CDR2 FQNNGV. Between the trimmed V and J ends, which lost 1 base and 1 base, there was a span of 9 bases. The CDR3 region is CASSLGPRGTDTQYF. CDR3 coding DNA: TGTGCCAGCAGCTTAGGACCCAGGGGCACAGATACGCAGTATTTT.

This clone showed up just once. This chain links TRBV5-8 with TRBJ1-1; D unresolved. Germline CDR1 is SGHTS and CDR2 is YDEGEE. V dropped 0 bases and J dropped 4 bases, with 10 bases sitting between them. The CDR3 is 14 residues long. Here the CDR3 DNA reads TGTGCCAGCAGCTTGGCCGGGAGATCCACTGAAGCTTTCTTT. Translated: CASSLAGRSTEAFF.

V usage is TRBV19 and J usage is TRBJ2-7, with D possibly TRBD1 on 5 matching bases. The germline gives CDR1 LNHDA, CDR2 SQIVND (reference sequence). CDR3 length: 15 residues. Deletions cut 1 base from V and 3 bases from J, with 13 bases between. The CDR3 reads CASSIGWGSLYEQYF. The CDR3 region has the DNA TGTGCCAGTAGTATAGGTTGGGGCAGCCTCTACGAGCAGTACTTC. Full variable domain (remainder filled in from reference TRBV19 and TRBJ2-7): DGGITQSPKYLFRKEGQNVTLSCEQNLNHDAMYWYRQDPGQGLRLIYYSQIVNDFQKGDIAEGYSVSREKKESFPLTVTSAQKNPTAFYLCASSIGWGSLYEQYFGPGTRLTVT.

In DNA form, the CDR3 reads TGTGCCAGTGGGACAGGGGGTGAAAACACCATATATTTT. This translates into CASGTGGENTIYF. The chain recombines TRBV10-3 with TRBJ1-3; 11 nucleotides match TRBD1. V lost 10 bases and J lost 6; bases outside the gene matches: 5. This CDR3 is built from 13 residues. Looked up from germline, CDR1 is ENHRY and CDR2 is SYGVKD.

The chain uses TRBV5-1 and TRBJ2-1, with TRBD1 matching over 7 bases. Germline CDR1 reads SGHRS; CDR2 reads YFSETQ. V shed 4 bases and J 10 bases; nucleotides not matched to a gene: 11. This CDR3 has 14 amino acids. The chain's CDR3 is CASSTTAGGEEQFF. CDR3 bases: TGCGCCAGCAGCACGACCGCAGGGGGAGAGGAGCAGTTCTTC. Variable domain in full (rest from reference TRBV5-1 and TRBJ2-1): KAGVTQTPRYLIKTRGQQVTLSCSPISGHRSVSWYQQTPGQGLQFLFEYFSETQRNKGNFPGRFSGRQFSNSRSEMNVSTLELGDSALYLCASSTTAGGEEQFFGPGTRLTVL.

This clone turned up a few times. Written as DNA, the CDR3 is TGTGCCAGCAGTTACTCGAAGGGGATTAATTCACCCCTCCACTTT. Protein product: CASSYSKGINSPLHF. This chain connects TRBV6-5 to TRBJ1-6; TRBD1 is a possible D gene (5 bases). The CDR3 sequence is 15 residues long. Germline CDR1 and CDR2: MNHEY and SVGAGI. V lost 0 bases and J 6 bases, leaving 9 bases between the germline ends.